This T cell receptor beta chain came from a study of monozygotic twins with inflammatory bowel disease. No DNA is given; TCRdb re-called the 5' RACE reads and lists each CDR3 protein once. In total, the table holds about 350,000 distinct CDR3 sequences. The TCR originated in a human donor with ulcerative colitis or Crohn's disease, or a healthy co-twin of an affected twin (not recorded which). Sequenced: blood.

CDR3 residues: CSARAQQGVVDNQPQHF. This rearrangement joins TRBV20-1 to TRBJ1-5; the D call of TRBD1 rests on TCRdb alone, since no DNA is present to check it. CDR3 length equals 17 residues. CDR1 is DFQATT, CDR2 SNEGSKA, per germline (reference sequence).